The T cell receptor beta chain described here comes from a study of OX40 agonist ivuxolimab in advanced cancers. Per germline, CDR1 ENHRY and CDR2 SYGVKD. The CDR3 sequence is 13 residues long. V was trimmed by 6 bases and J by 6 bases, leaving 15 bases between them. TCRdb's copy holds only in-frame clones and misses some; the assay was immunoSEQ multiplex PCR. The sample contains over 50,000 clones, about 89% of which appear only once. This clonotype originated in an adult with an advanced solid tumor such as melanoma, head and neck, liver or kidney cancer. This chain links TRBV10-3 with TRBJ2-7, with D possibly being TRBD1 (5 bases). This material consisted of CD4+ or CD8+ T cells sorted from blood, taken in a trial of the OX40 agonist ivuxolimab. The CDR3: CAIRGAKFPEQYF. The CDR3 bases are TGTGCCATCAGAGGGGCCAAATTCCCCGAGCAGTACTTC.